This T cell receptor beta chain was recorded in a study of blood T cell repertoires in COVID-19. TCRdb's table, derived via immunoSEQ multiplex PCR, lists solely in-frame clones and lacks some. Of around 290,000 clones in the sample, approximately 86% were seen once. The germline V gene has CDR1 LNHDA and CDR2 SQIVND (reference sequence). The CDR3 is 14 residues long. The V end lost 6 bases, the J end lost 0 bases, and 9 bases lay between the germline ends. The study assigned cohorts using participant-reported clinical history. Recovered participants had two consecutive negative NP/OP PCR tests, healthcare professional clearance, or symptom resolution.

The material sequenced was PBMCs or T cells enriched from blood (not recorded which). This chain connects TRBV19 to TRBJ1-5; possibly TRBD1 for D (5 bases). This receptor was identified in a woman between 18 and 29 years old who had recovered from COVID-19. CDR3 loop: CASSLGHSNQPQHF. The CDR3 region has the DNA TGTGCCAGTAGCTTGGGGCATAGCAATCAGCCCCAGCATTTT.